This TCR beta chain emerged from a study of CD8 T cells in ankylosing spondylitis. The study's findings and limits: Ankylosing spondylitis blood appeared to carry a characteristic TCR beta motif of roughly eight highly homologous variants. Some of the motif variants had earlier been found in reactive arthritis patients' fluid and blood.

Unmatched junction bases numbered 8, after V lost 7 bases and J lost 1 base. The CDR3 is made up of 15 amino acids. The germline CDR1 and CDR2 sequences are SNHLY and FYNNEI. This clonotype showed up many times. Antigen specificity is unknown. With molecular barcodes, quantitative 5'-RACE was used to make the TCR beta libraries. Each CDR3 protein is one row after TCRdb ran MiXCR on the 5' RACE reads. The sample records approximately 300,000 distinct CDR3 sequences, around 7.6% being singletons. The TCR sequence derives from a male donor with ankylosing spondylitis. The chain links TRBV2 to TRBJ2-5, with 8 bases fitting TRBD1. Sample: blood, either unsorted or a sorted T cell fraction (not recorded which). CDR3 sequence reads: CASNPDRGPQETQYF. Written as DNA, the CDR3 is TGTGCCAGCAACCCCGACAGGGGACCCCAAGAGACCCAGTACTTC.